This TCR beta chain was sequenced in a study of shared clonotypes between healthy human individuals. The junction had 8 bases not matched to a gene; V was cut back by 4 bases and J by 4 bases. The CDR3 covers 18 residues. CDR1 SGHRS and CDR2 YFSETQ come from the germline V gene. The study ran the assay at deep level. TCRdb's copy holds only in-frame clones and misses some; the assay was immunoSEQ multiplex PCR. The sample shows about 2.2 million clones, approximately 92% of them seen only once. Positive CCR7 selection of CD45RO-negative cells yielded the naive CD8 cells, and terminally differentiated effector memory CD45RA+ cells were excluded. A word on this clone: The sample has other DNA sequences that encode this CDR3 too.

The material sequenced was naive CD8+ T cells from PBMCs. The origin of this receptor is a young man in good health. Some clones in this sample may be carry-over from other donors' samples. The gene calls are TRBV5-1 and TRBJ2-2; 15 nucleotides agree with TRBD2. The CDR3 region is CASSPGLAGGRGTGELFF. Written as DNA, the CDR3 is TGCGCCAGCAGCCCGGGACTAGCGGGAGGAAGAGGCACCGGGGAGCTGTTTTTT.